A selection of T cell receptor beta chains follows, all from one sample in a study of beta chain features in type 1 diabetes. Assay used: immunoSEQ multiplex PCR; TCRdb lists only in-frame clones, some missing. The table has about 300,000 clones, roughly 13% seen once. The specimen sequenced was naive CD4+ T cells from blood. The receptors originated from a woman aged 18 to 35 with type 1 diabetes. The CDR3 runs from the conserved cysteine through the conserved F or W. Fields, in order: clone size, J gene, V gene, D gene, CDR3 DNA, CDR3 protein. The D gene is left open where the match is weak. Not all rows give a size; the values are once, few, many and, for expanded clones, a class.

>.|TRBJ1-2|TRBV27|TRBD1
TGTGCCAGCAGACTGCAGGGGGCCGGCTATGGCTACACCTTC
CASRLQGAGYGYTF
>few|TRBJ1-3|TRBV30|.
TGTGCCTGGAGTGTATGGGGCCTTGGTATGAGAAACACCATATATTTT
CAWSVWGLGMRNTIYF
>few|TRBJ2-7|TRBV30|.
TGTGCGAGTTCCCTTCGGTACTACACCTACGAGCAGTACTTC
CASSLRYYTYEQYF
>few|TRBJ1-2|TRBV9|TRBD1
TGTGCCAGCAGCGTAGCTCCCTGGACAGGGAACTATGGCTACACCTTC
CASSVAPWTGNYGYTF
>few|TRBJ2-3|TRBV19|TRBD1
TGTGCCAGTAGTCCAGGGGACAGGGTGGATACGCAGTATTTT
CASSPGDRVDTQYF
>.|TRBJ2-1|TRBV7-6|TRBD2
TGTGCCAGCAGCTTAATTCCTGCGGGAGGGGTAGGGAATGAGCAGTTCTTC
CASSLIPAGGVGNEQFF
>few|TRBJ2-2|TRBV29-1|TRBD2
TGCAGCGTTGGCGGGAGGGCGAACACCGGGGAGCTGTTTTTT
CSVGGRANTGELFF
>few|TRBJ2-7|TRBV30|TRBD2
TGTGCCTGGATCCCCCACAGCGGGAGTTTGGTAAACTACGAGCAGTACTTC
CAWIPHSGSLVNYEQYF
>.|TRBJ2-4|TRBV10-2|.
TGCGCCAGCAGGTCACACAGCCTGAAGGAGGAAAACATTCAGTACTTC
CASRSHSLKEENIQYF
>few|TRBJ2-5|TRBV6-5|.
TGTGCCAGCTCCAGCCAGGTCTCCACCTGGGAGACCCAGTACTTC
CASSSQVSTWETQYF
>.|TRBJ2-3|TRBV5-6|TRBD2
TGTGCCAGCAGCTTGTATAGCGGGAGGAGGGCAGATACGCAGTATTTT
CASSLYSGRRADTQYF
>few|TRBJ1-1|TRBV2|.
TGTGCCAGCGGACAACACTCTGAAGCTTTCTTT
CASGQHSEAFF
>few|TRBJ2-7|TRBV7-2|.
TGTGCCAGCAGCTTCGGGGGTTTTGCGTCCTACGAGCAGTACTTC
CASSFGGFASYEQYF
>few|TRBJ2-7|TRBV19|.
TGTGCCAGTAGTTTCTTTCCTCCGGGACACAATTCCTACGAGCAGTACTTC
CASSFFPPGHNSYEQYF
>.|TRBJ1-1|TRBV6-6|.
TGTGCCAGCTGGGAGAACACGGGGTTGAACACTGAAGCTTTCTTT
CASWENTGLNTEAFF
>.|TRBJ2-7|TRBV10-2|.
TGCGCCAGCAGTGTTAGCATGGTTTCCGAGCAGTACTTC
CASSVSMVSEQYF
>few|TRBJ2-5|TRBV6-6|.
TGTGCCAGCAGTTCAGGGGTTCGGACCCAGTACTTC
CASSSGVRTQYF
>few|TRBJ2-6|TRBV21-1|.
TGTGCCAGCAGCACCGAGCAGGGAAAGTCTGGGGCCAACGTCCTGACTTTC
CASSTEQGKSGANVLTF
>.|TRBJ1-2|TRBV2|.
TGTGCCAGCAGTTCCAGGGTCCATGGCTACACCTTC
CASSSRVHGYTF
>few|TRBJ2-5|TRBV4-3|.
TGCGCCAGCAGCCAAGATCGAGGGTCTGACGGGACCCAGTACTTC
CASSQDRGSDGTQYF
>.|TRBJ2-7|TRBV5-1|TRBD2
TGCGCCAGCAGGACTCGGGCGGGAGCGTCCTACGAGCAGTACTTC
CASRTRAGASYEQYF